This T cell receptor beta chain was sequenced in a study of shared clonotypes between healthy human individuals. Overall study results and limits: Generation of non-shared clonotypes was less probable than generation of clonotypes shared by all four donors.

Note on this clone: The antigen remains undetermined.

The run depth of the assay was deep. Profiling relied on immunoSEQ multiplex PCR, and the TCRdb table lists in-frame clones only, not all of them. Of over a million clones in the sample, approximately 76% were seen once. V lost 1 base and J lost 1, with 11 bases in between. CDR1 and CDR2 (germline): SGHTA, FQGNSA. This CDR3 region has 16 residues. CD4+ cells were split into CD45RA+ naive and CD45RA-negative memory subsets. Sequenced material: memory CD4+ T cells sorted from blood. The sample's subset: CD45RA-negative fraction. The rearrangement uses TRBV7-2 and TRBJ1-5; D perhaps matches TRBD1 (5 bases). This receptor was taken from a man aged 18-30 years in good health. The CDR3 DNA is TGTGCCAGCAGCTTAGTGGGGGGGGAAAGCAATCAGCCCCAGCATTTT. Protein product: CASSLVGGESNQPQHF.